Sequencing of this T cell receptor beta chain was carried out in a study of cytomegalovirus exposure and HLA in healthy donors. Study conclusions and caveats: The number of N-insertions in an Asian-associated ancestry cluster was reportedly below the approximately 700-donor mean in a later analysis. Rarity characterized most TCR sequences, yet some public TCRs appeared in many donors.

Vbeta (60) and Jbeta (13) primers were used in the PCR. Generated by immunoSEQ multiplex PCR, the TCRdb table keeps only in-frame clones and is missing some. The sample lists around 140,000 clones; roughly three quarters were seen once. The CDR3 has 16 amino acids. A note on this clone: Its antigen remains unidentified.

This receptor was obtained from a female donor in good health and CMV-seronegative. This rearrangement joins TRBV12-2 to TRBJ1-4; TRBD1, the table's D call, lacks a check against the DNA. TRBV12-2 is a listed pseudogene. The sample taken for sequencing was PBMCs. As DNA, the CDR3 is TGTGCAAGTCGCTTCGCCCAACGGACAGGGGATGAAAAACTGTTTTTT. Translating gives CASRFAQRTGDEKLFF.